This T cell receptor beta chain appears in the sequencing data of a study of cytotoxic CD8 clonotypes in ibrutinib-treated CLL. TCRdb keeps only in-frame clones here, not all; method: immunoSEQ multiplex PCR. Here the sample spans approximately 200,000 clones, roughly 72% being singletons. With V trimmed by 6 bases and J by 8 bases, 8 bases remained unmatched. This CDR3 contains 14 residues. CDR1 ENHRY and CDR2 SYGVKD come from the germline V gene. The V gene is TRBV10-3, the J gene TRBJ1-2; 11 bases line up with TRBD1. The sample consisted of PBMCs, taken after 24 months of ibrutinib treatment. This TCR was recovered from a human donor with chronic lymphocytic leukemia. This CDR3 reads CAIREGQGAVGYTF. Here the CDR3 DNA reads TGTGCCATCAGGGAAGGACAGGGGGCGGTAGGCTACACCTTC.